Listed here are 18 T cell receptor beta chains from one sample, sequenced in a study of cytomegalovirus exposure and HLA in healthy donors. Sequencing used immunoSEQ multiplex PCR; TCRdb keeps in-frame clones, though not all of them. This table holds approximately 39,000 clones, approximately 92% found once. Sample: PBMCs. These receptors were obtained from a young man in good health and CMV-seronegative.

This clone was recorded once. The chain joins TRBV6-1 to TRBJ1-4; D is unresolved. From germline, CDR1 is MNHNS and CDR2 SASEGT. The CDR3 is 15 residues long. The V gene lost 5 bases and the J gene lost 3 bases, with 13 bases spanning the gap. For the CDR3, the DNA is TGTGCCAGCAGTACCGGGAACTCGGCTAATGAAAAACTGTTTTTT. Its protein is CASSTGNSANEKLFF.

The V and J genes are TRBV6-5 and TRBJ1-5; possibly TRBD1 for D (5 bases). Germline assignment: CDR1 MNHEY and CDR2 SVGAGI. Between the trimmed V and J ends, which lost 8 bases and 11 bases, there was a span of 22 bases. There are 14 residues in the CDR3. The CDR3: CASGPTLGGTTQHF. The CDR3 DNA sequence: TGTGCCAGCGGTCCCACCTTGGGGGGGACGACCCAGCATTTT.

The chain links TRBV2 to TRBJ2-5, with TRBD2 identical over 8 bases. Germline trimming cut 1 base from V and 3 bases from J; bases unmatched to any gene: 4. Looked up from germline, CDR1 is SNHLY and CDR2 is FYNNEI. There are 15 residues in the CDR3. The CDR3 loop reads CASSEGFSGKETQYF. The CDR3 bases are TGTGCCAGCAGTGAAGGGTTTAGCGGGAAAGAGACCCAGTACTTC.

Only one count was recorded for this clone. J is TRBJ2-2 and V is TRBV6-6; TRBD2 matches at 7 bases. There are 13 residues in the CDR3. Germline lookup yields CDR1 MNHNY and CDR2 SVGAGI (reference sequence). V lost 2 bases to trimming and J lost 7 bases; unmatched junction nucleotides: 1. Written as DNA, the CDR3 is TGTGCCAGCAGTTACGGGAGGGGCGGGGAGCTGTTTTTT. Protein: CASSYGRGGELFF.

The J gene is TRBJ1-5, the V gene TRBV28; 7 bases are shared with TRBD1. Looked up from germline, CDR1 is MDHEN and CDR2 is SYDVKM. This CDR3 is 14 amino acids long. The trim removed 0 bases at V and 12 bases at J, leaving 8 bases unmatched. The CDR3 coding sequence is TGTGCCAGCAGTTTATGGGGTCCCCAGGGGGACCAGCATTTT. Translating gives CASSLWGPQGDQHF.

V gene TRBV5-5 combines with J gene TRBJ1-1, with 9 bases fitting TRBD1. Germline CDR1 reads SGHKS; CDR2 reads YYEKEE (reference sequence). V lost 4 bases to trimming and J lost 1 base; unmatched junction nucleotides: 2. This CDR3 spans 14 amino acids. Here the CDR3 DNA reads TGTGCCAGCAGCAGGGGACAGGGGAACACTGAAGCTTTCTTT. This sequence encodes CASSRGQGNTEAFF. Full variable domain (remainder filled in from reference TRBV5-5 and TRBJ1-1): DAGVTQSPTHLIKTRGQQVTLRCSPISGHKSVSWYQQVLGQGPQFIFQYYEKEERGRGNFPDRFSARQFPNYSSELNVNALLLGDSALYLCASSRGQGNTEAFFGQGTRLTVV.

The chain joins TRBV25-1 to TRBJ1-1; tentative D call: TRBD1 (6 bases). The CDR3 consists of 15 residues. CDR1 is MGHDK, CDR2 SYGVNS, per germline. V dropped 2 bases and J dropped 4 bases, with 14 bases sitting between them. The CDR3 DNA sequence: TGTGCCAGCAGTGAACATCTGGGGGCAGGCACTGAAGCTTTCTTT. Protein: CASSEHLGAGTEAFF.

The DNA of the CDR3 is TGTGCCAGCAGCTTGGGGACTTCTGGAAACACCATATATTTT. This gives the protein CASSLGTSGNTIYF. The chain is built from TRBV5-6 and TRBJ1-3, with D unresolved. V was shortened by 0 bases and J by 1 base, with 5 bases between the two germline ends. The CDR3 spans 14 residues. Germline CDR1 SGHDT, CDR2 YYEEEE.

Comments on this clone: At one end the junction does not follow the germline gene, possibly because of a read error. CDR3 loop: CASSLGGQGARGGYTF. The CDR3 DNA follows: TGTGCCAGCAGTTTAGGGGGACAGGGGGCTCGCGGGGGCTACACCTTC. The chain combines TRBV7-2 with TRBJ1-2; TRBD1 aligns across 12 bases. The CDR3 has 16 amino acids. CDR1 is SGHTA and CDR2 is FQGNSA in the germline V gene.

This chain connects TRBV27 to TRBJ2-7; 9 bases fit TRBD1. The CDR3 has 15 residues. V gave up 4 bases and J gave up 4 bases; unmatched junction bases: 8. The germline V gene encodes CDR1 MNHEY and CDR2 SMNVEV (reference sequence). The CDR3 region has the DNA TGTGCCAGCAGTTCAACTTTGACAGGGGGATACGAGCAGTACTTC. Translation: CASSSTLTGGYEQYF.

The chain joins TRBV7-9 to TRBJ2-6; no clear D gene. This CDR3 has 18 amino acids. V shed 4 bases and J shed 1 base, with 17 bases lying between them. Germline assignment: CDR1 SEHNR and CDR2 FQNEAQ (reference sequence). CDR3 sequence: CASSSSQTLLSGANVLTF. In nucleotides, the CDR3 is TGTGCCAGCAGCTCTTCACAGACCCTATTATCTGGGGCCAACGTCCTGACTTTC.

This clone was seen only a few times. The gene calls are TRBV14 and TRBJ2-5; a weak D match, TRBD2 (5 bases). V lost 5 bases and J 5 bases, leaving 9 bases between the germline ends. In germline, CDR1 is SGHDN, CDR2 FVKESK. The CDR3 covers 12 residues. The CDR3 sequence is CASSWTRETQYF. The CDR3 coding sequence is TGTGCCAGCAGCTGGACTCGTGAGACCCAGTACTTC. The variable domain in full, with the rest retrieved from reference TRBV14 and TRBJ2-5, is EAGVTQFPSHSVIEKGQTVTLRCDPISGHDNLYWYRRVMGKEIKFLLHFVKESKQDESGMPNNRFLAERTGGTYSTLKVQPAELEDSGVYFCASSWTRETQYFGPGTRLLVL.

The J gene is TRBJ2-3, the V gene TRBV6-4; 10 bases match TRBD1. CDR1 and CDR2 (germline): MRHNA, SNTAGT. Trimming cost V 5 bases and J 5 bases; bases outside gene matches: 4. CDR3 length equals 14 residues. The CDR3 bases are TGTGCCAGCAGTCTCGGGACAGGGGAAGATACGCAGTATTTT. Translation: CASSLGTGEDTQYF.

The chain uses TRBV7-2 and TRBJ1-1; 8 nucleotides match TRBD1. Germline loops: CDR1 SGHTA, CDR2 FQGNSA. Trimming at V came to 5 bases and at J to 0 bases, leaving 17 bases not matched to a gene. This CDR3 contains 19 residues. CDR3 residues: CASSPLWDRRYSMNTEAFF. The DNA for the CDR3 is TGTGCCAGCAGCCCTTTGTGGGACAGGAGATATAGCATGAACACTGAAGCTTTCTTT.

CDR3 in amino acids: CASSIIFALQRLPVAFF. CDR3 bases: TGTGCCAGTAGTATCATCTTCGCATTGCAGCGCTTACCGGTAGCTTTCTTT. The V gene is TRBV19, the J gene TRBJ1-1; D is undetermined. CDR3 length: 17 residues. Germline CDR1 and CDR2: LNHDA and SQIVND (reference sequence). The ends were cut back, 3 bases at V and 10 bases at J, with 27 bases in the middle.

CDR3 sequence: CASSYSGNEQFF. CDR3 in DNA: TGTGCCAGCAGCTATAGCGGCAATGAGCAGTTCTTC. This chain joins TRBV13 and TRBJ2-1, with D possibly being TRBD2 (6 bases). The CDR3 runs 12 residues. V gave up 4 bases and J gave up 6 bases, with 7 bases separating them. Germline V gene data show CDR1 as PRHDT and CDR2 as FYEKMQ (reference sequence). The entire variable domain, with the rest obtained from reference TRBV13 and TRBJ2-1, is as follows: AAGVIQSPRHLIKEKRETATLKCYPIPRHDTVYWYQQGPGQDPQFLISFYEKMQSDKGSIPDRFSAQQFSDYHSELNMSSLELGDSALYFCASSYSGNEQFFGPGTRLTVL.

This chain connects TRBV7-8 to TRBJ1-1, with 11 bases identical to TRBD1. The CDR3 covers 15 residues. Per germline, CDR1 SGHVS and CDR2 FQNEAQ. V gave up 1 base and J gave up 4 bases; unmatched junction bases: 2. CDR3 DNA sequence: TGTGCCAGCAGCTTAGGGACAGGGGGCCGCACTGAAGCTTTCTTT. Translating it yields CASSLGTGGRTEAFF.

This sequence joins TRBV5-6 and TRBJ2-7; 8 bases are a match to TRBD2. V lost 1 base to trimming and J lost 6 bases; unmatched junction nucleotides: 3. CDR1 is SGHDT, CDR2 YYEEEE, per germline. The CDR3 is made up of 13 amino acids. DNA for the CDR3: TGTGCCAGCAGCTTGCCCGGGGGGGGCGAGCAGTACTTC. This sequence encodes CASSLPGGGEQYF. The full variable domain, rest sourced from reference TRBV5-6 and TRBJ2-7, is DAGVTQSPTHLIKTRGQQVTLRCSPKSGHDTVSWYQQALGQGPQFIFQYYEEEERQRGNFPDRFSGHQFPNYSSELNVNALLLGDSALYLCASSLPGGGEQYFGPGTRLTVT.